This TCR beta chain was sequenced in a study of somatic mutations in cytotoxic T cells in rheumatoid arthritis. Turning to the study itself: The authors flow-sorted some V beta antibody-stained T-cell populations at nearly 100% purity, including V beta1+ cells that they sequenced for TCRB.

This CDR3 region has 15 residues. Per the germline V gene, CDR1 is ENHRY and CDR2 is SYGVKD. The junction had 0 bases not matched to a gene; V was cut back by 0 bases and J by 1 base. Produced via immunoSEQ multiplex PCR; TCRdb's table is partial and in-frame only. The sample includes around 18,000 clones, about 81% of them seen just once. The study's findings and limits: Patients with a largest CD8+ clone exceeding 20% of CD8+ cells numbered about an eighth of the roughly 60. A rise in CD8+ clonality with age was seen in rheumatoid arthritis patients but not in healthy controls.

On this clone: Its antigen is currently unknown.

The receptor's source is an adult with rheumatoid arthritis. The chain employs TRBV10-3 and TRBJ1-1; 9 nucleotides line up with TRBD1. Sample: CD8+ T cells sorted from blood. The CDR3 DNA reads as TGTGCCATCAGTGAGTCGGACAGGGGGAACACTGAAGCTTTCTTT. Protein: CAISESDRGNTEAFF.